This T cell receptor beta chain was profiled in a study of T cell responses to AZD1222 COVID-19 vaccine. Of note for this clone: The antigen remains unidentified.

Method: immunoSEQ multiplex PCR; TCRdb's copy keeps in-frame clones and lacks some. The sample has roughly 180,000 clones; roughly nine tenths are singletons. General study findings and limits: Spike as a whole was targeted by vaccine-associated CD4 TCRs, dominant at 160-218 and 743-854. In all cases, repertoires were sampled only after the peak T cell response. Mostly white British, mostly female donors; authors suggested clonal diversity may be underestimated. Spike-specific TCR breadth and depth rose after two AZD1222 doses.

V lost 9 bases and J 0 bases, leaving 8 bases between the germline ends. The CDR3 has 12 residues. Germline V gene lookup returns CDR1 LNHDA and CDR2 SQIVND (reference sequence). The TCR was taken from an adult in good health. The rearrangement links TRBV19 to TRBJ1-2; D not resolved. Sequenced here: peripheral blood, sampled on day 0 of AZD1222 vaccination. The CDR3: CASLLTNYGYTF. The CDR3 DNA reads TGTGCCAGCCTGCTTACTAACTATGGCTACACCTTC.